The sample holds many counts of the clone carrying this T cell receptor beta chain. Its antigen remains unknown. Then a second PCR, running roughly 6 to 11 cycles, was carried out with a sample-barcoded 5' primer and a J-beta primer mix. The template-switch adaptor was a 5' adaptor with 12 random nucleotides. It tagged each cDNA molecule. TCRdb analysed the 5' RACE reads with MiXCR anew, one entry per CDR3 protein. The sample yields about 830,000 distinct CDR3 sequences, about 62% seen once. This entry comes from a study of blood T cells in healthy people across ages. Overall study results and limits: Long-lived donors exceeded aged donors in naive CD4+ cells and diversity.

CDR3 length: 11 residues. V lost 6 bases and J 8 bases, leaving 8 bases between the germline ends. Looked up from germline, CDR1 is MGHDK and CDR2 is SYGVNS. Staff drew roughly 10 milliliters of peripheral blood from each donor. Each sample gave at least 7 million isolated PBMCs. The chain combines TRBV25-1 with TRBJ2-1; D not certain. The receptor comes from a man in his thirties or forties in good health. The specimen was blood. The CDR3 region has the DNA TGTGCCAGCAGGTATGGGGATGAGCAGTTCTTC. Protein sequence: CASRYGDEQFF.